This TCR beta chain was profiled in a study of blood T cell repertoires in COVID-19. Study at large: PBMCs, B-cell-depleted T cells, or T cells were the source of the cDNA or gDNA that made up the material.

Losses at the gene ends were 4 bases for V and 0 bases for J; bases not matched to a gene: 14. This CDR3 contains 19 residues. Looked up from germline, CDR1 is SGDLS and CDR2 is YYNGEE. In the source study's methods: Using reference gene primer amplification, nucleated cell counts were estimated. Data came from immunoSEQ multiplex PCR; TCRdb stores just in-frame clones and leaves some out. The DNA gave D and trimming, while V, J and clone size come from that table. Among 200,000 to 250,000 clones listed, 84% were seen once. The TCR was taken from a woman aged 30 to 39 who had recovered from COVID-19. Material: peripheral blood. The rearrangement links TRBV9 to TRBJ2-1; 9 bases line up with TRBD1. CDR3 DNA: TGTGCCAGCAGCCCTACAGGGGGCCCTCTTACTAGCTCCTACAATGAGCAGTTCTTC. As protein: CASSPTGGPLTSSYNEQFF. The entire variable domain, with the rest obtained from reference TRBV9 and TRBJ2-1, is as follows: DSGVTQTPKHLITATGQRVTLRCSPRSGDLSVYWYQQSLDQGLQFLIQYYNGEERAKGNILERFSAQQFPDLHSELNLSSLELGDSALYFCASSPTGGPLTSSYNEQFFGPGTRLTVL.